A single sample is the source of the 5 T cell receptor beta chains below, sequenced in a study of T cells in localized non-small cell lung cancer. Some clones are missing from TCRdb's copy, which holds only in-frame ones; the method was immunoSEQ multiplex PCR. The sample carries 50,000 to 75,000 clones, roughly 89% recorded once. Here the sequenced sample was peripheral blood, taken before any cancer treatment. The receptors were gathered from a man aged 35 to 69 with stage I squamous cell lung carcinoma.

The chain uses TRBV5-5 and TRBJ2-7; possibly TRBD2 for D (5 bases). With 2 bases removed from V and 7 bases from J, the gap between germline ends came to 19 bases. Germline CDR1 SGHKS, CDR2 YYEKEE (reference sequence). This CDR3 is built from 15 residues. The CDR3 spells CASSLGAGNAREQYF. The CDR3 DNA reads TGTGCCAGCAGCTTAGGAGCCGGGAACGCGAGGGAGCAGTACTTC.

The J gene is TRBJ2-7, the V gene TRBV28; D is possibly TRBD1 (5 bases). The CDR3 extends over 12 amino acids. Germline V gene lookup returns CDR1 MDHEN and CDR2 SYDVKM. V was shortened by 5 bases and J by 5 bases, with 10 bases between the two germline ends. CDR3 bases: TGTGCCAGCAGTATGGACATGAACGAGCAGTACTTC. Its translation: CASSMDMNEQYF. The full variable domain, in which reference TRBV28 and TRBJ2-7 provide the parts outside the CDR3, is DVKVTQSSRYLVKRTGEKVFLECVQDMDHENMFWYRQDPGLGLRLIYFSYDVKMKEKGDIPEGYSVSREKKERFSLILESASTNQTSMYLCASSMDMNEQYFGPGTRLTVT.

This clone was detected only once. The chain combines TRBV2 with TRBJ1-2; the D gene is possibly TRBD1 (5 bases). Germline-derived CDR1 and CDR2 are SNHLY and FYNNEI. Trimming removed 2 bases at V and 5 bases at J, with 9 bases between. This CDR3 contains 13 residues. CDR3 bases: TGTGCCAGCAGTGAAACCAGGGAGTATGGCTACACCTTC. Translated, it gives CASSETREYGYTF.

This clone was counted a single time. CDR3 sequence (DNA): TGCGCCAGCAGCTTAAAAGGGGTCTTCAAGGTACCGTTCTTC. It is translated as CASSLKGVFKVPFF. The J gene is TRBJ2-1, the V gene TRBV5-1, with D possibly being TRBD1 (5 bases). Germline CDR1 SGHRS, CDR2 YFSETQ. CDR3 length: 14 residues. V shed 2 bases and J shed 15 bases, with 21 bases lying between them.

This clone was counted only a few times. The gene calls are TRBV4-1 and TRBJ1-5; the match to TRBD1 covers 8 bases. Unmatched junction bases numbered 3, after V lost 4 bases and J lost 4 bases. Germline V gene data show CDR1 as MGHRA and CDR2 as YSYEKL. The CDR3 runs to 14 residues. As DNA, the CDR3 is TGCGCCAGCAGCCCCAGGACAGGGAATCAGCCCCAGCATTTT. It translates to CASSPRTGNQPQHF.